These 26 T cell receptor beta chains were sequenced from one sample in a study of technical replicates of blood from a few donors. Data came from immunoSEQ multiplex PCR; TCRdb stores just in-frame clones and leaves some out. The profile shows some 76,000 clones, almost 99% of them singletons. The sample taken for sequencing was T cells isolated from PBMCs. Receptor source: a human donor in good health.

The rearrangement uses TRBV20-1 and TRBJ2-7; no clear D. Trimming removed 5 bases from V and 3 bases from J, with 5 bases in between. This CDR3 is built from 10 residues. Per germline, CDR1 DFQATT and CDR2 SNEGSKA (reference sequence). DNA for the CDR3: TGCAGTGCTTCCTACTACGAGCAGTACTTC. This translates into CSASYYEQYF.

The chain's CDR3 is CASRRGNTEAFF. CDR3 sequence (DNA): TGTGCCAGCAGAAGGGGGAACACTGAAGCTTTCTTT. The V gene is TRBV25-1, the J gene TRBJ1-1, with D perhaps TRBD1 (5 bases). CDR3 length: 12 amino acids. The V gene's germline CDR1 is MGHDK and CDR2 SYGVNS. V was cut by 6 bases and J by 1 base, with 6 bases left in between.

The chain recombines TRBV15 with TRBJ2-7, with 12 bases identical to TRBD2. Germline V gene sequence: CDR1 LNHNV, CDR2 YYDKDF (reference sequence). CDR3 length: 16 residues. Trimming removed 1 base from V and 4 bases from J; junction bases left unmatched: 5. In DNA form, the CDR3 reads TGTGCCACCAGCAGAGGGCGGACTAGCGGGATATACGAGCAGTACTTC. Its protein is CATSRGRTSGIYEQYF.

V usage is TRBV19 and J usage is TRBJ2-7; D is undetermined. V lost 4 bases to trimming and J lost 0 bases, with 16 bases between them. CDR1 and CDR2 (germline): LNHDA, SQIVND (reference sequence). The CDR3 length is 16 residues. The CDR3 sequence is CASSTIQTWSSYEQYF. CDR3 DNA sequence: TGTGCCAGTAGTACAATACAAACTTGGAGCTCCTACGAGCAGTACTTC.

The CDR3 here is CAGGVIEETQYF. In DNA form, the CDR3 reads TGTGCCGGAGGGGTCATTGAAGAGACCCAGTACTTC. V usage is TRBV6-1 and J usage is TRBJ2-5, with a possible D match to TRBD2 (6 bases). V was trimmed by 11 bases and J by 3 bases, leaving 13 bases between them. CDR1 MNHNS and CDR2 SASEGT come from the germline V gene. This CDR3 is built from 12 residues.

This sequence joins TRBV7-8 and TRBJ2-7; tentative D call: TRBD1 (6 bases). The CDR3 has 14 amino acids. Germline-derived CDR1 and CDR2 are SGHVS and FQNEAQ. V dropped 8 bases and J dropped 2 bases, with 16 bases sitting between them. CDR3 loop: CASGYGTTTYEQYF. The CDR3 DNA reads TGTGCCAGCGGGTATGGGACAACTACCTACGAGCAGTACTTC.

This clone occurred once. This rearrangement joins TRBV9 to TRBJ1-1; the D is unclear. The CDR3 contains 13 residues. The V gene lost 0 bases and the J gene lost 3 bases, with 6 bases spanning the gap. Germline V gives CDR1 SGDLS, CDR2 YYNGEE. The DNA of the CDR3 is TGTGCCAGCAGCGTAGACGGAGACACTGAAGCTTTCTTT. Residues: CASSVDGDTEAFF.

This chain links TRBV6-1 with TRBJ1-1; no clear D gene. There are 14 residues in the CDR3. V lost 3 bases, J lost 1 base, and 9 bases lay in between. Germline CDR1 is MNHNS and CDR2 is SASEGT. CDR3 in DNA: TGTGCCAGCAGTGAGGGCAGTGAGAACACTGAAGCTTTCTTT. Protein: CASSEGSENTEAFF.

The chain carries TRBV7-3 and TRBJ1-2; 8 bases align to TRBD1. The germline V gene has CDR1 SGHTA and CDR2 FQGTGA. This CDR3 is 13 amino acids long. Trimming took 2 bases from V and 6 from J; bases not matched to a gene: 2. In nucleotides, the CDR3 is TGTGCCAGCAGCTTAGGACAGGGTAATGGCTACACCTTC. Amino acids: CASSLGQGNGYTF.

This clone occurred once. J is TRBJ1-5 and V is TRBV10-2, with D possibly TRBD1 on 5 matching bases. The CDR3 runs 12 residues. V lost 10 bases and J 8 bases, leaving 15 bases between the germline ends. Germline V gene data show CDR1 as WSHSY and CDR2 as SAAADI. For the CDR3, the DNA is TGCGCCACCAGAGACAGTTTTGAGCCCCAGCATTTT. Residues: CATRDSFEPQHF.

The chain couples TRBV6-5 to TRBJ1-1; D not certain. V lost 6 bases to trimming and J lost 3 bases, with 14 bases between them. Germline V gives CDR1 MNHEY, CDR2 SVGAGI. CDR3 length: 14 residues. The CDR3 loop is CASRDGAYHTEAFF. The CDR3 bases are TGTGCCAGCAGGGATGGAGCTTATCACACTGAAGCTTTCTTT.

The CDR3 DNA follows: TGCGCCAGCAGCCCAGGGACTAGCGGGAGTATCAGCTCCTACAATGAGCAGTTCTTC. Its translation: CASSPGTSGSISSYNEQFF. The gene calls are TRBV5-1 and TRBJ2-1; 14 bases fit TRBD2. Trimming cost V 4 bases and J 0 bases; bases outside gene matches: 9. Per germline, CDR1 SGHRS and CDR2 YFSETQ. This CDR3 has 19 amino acids.

The CDR3 sequence is CASSHEGQGSYGYTF. CDR3 DNA sequence: TGTGCCAGCAGTCATGAAGGACAGGGGAGCTATGGCTACACCTTC. The chain has TRBV14 and TRBJ1-2; 9 bases map to TRBD1. Germline V gene data show CDR1 as SGHDN and CDR2 as FVKESK. The V segment lost 6 bases and the J segment 4 bases; nucleotides outside the gene matches: 9. This CDR3 spans 15 amino acids.

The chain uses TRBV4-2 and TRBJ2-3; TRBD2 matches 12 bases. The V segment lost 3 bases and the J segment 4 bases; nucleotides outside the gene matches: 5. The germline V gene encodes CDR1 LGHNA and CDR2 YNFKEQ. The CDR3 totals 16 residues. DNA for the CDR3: TGTGCCAGCAGCCAGACTAGCGGGGGTAGCGCAGATACGCAGTATTTT. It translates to CASSQTSGGSADTQYF.

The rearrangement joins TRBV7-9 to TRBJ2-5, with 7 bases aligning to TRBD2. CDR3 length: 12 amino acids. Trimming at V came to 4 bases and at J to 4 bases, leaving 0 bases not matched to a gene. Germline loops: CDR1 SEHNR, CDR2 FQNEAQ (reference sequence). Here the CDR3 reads CASSWEGETQYF. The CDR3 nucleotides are TGTGCCAGCAGCTGGGAGGGAGAGACCCAGTACTTC.

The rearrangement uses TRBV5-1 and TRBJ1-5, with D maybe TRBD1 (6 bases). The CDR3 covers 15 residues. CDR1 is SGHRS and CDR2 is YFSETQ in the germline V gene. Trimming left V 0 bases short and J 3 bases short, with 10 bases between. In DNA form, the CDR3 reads TGCGCCAGCAGCTTGGATGCAGGGGACAATCAGCCCCAGCATTTT. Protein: CASSLDAGDNQPQHF.

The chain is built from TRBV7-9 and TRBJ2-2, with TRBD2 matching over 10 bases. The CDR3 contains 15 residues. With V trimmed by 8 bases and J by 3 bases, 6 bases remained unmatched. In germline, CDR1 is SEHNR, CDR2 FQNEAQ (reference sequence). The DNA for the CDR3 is TGTGCCAGCGTCCTTCTAGCGGGAGACACCGGGGAGCTGTTTTTT. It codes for CASVLLAGDTGELFF.

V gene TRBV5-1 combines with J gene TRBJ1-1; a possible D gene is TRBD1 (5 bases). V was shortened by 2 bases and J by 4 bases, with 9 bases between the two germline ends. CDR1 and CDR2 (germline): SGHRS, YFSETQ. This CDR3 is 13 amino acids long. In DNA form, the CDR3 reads TGCGCCAGCAGCTTTGGGGGGGGCACTGAAGCTTTCTTT. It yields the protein CASSFGGGTEAFF. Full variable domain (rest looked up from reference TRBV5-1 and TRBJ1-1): KAGVTQTPRYLIKTRGQQVTLSCSPISGHRSVSWYQQTPGQGLQFLFEYFSETQRNKGNFPGRFSGRQFSNSRSEMNVSTLELGDSALYLCASSFGGGTEAFFGQGTRLTVV.

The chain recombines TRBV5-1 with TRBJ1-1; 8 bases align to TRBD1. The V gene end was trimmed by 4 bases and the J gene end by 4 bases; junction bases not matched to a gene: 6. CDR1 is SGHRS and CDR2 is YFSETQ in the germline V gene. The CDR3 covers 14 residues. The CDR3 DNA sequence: TGCGCCAGCAGCAAAAGGACAGGGAGCACTGAAGCTTTCTTT. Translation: CASSKRTGSTEAFF.

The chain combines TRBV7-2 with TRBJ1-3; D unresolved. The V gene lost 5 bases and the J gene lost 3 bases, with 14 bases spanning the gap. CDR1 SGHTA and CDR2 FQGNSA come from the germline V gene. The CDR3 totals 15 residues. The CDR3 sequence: CASSPSLPFGNTIYF. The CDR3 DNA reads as TGTGCCAGCAGCCCGAGTCTTCCTTTTGGAAACACCATATATTTT.

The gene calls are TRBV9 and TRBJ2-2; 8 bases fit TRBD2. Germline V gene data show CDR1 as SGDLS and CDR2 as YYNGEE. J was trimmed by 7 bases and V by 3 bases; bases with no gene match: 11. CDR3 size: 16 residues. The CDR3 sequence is CASSGLSGGPVGELFF. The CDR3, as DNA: TGTGCCAGCAGCGGCTTATCGGGAGGGCCGGTCGGGGAGCTGTTTTTT. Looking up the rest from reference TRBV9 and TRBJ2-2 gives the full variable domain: DSGVTQTPKHLITATGQRVTLRCSPRSGDLSVYWYQQSLDQGLQFLIQYYNGEERAKGNILERFSAQQFPDLHSELNLSSLELGDSALYFCASSGLSGGPVGELFFGEGSRLTVL.

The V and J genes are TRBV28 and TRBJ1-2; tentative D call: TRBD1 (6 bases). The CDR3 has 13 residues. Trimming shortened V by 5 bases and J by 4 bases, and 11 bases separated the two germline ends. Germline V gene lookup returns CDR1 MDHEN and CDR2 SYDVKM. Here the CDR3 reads CASSPSGAYGYTF. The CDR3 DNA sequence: TGTGCCAGCAGTCCGTCAGGGGCCTATGGCTACACCTTC.

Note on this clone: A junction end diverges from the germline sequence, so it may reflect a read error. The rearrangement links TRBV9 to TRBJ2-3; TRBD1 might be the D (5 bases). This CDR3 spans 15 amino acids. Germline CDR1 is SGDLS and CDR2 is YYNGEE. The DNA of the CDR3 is TGTGCCAGCAGTGTAGGGGTTTTCCAGGCAGATACGCAGTATTTT. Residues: CASSVGVFQADTQYF.

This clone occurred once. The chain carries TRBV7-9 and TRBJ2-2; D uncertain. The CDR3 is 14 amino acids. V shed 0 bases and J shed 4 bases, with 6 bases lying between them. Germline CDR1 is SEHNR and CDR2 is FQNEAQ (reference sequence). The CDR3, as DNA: TGTGCCAGCAGCTTAGCAACCAGCACCGGGGAGCTGTTTTTT. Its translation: CASSLATSTGELFF. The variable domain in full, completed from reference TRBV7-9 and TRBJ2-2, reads DTGVSQNPRHKITKRGQNVTFRCDPISEHNRLYWYRQTLGQGPEFLTYFQNEAQLEKSRLLSDRFSAERPKGSFSTLEIQRTEQGDSAMYLCASSLATSTGELFFGEGSRLTVL.

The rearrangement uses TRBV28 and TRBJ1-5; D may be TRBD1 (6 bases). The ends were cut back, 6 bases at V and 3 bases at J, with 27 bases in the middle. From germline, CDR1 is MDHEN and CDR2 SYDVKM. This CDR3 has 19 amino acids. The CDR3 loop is CASRAGLKGGVPNNQPQHF. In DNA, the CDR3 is TGTGCCAGCAGGGCGGGACTTAAGGGGGGGGTTCCTAACAATCAGCCCCAGCATTTT. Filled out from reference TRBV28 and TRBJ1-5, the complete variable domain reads DVKVTQSSRYLVKRTGEKVFLECVQDMDHENMFWYRQDPGLGLRLIYFSYDVKMKEKGDIPEGYSVSREKKERFSLILESASTNQTSMYLCASRAGLKGGVPNNQPQHFGDGTRLSIL.

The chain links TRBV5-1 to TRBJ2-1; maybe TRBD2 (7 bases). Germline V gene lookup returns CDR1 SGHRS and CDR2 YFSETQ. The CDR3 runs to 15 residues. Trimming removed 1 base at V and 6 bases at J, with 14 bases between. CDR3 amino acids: CASSLMGEGGNEQFF. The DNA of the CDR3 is TGCGCCAGCAGCTTGATGGGGGAGGGGGGCAATGAGCAGTTCTTC.